This T cell receptor beta chain stems from a study of cytomegalovirus exposure and HLA in healthy donors. Study-wide points: According to an earlier analysis, most TCR beta V segments yielded productive rearrangements about 90% or about 30% of the time. Listed as cytomegalovirus-associated were about 160 TCR beta chains. It was taken for granted in presence/absence analyses that sequencing depth across donors was roughly uniform. In a later analysis, specific HLA alleles were associated with under 20,000 TCR beta sequences at a 0.05 false discovery rate.

The PCR employed 60 Vbeta primers together with 13 Jbeta primers. Libraries were prepared by immunoSEQ multiplex PCR; TCRdb keeps only in-frame clonotypes and omits some of them. The table records about 120,000 clones, roughly 87% of them present only once. V lost 4 bases and J lost 11; bases outside the gene matches: 12. Germline CDR1 and CDR2: GTSNPN and SVGIG (reference sequence). This CDR3 contains 14 residues. A word on this clone: What it recognizes is unknown.

The sample taken for sequencing was PBMCs. This chain connects TRBV30 to TRBJ2-4, with 9 nucleotides matching TRBD1. The TCR comes from a woman between 18 and 29 years old in good health and CMV-seronegative. In DNA form, the CDR3 reads TGTGCCTGGAATACAGGACAGGGGCGCGGGGTTCAGTACTTC. Translation gives CAWNTGQGRGVQYF. Based on the CDR3 plus reference TRBV30 and TRBJ2-4, the full variable domain is SQTIHQWPATLVQPVGSPLSLECTVEGTSNPNLYWYRQAAGRGLQLLFYSVGIGQISSEVPQNLSASRPQDRQFILSSKKLLLSDSGFYLCAWNTGQGRGVQYFGAGTRLSVL.